Included here is one T cell receptor beta chain sequence, with context. This CDR3 is 16 amino acids long. The V gene end was trimmed by 2 bases and the J gene end by 4 bases; junction bases not matched to a gene: 3. Per the germline V gene, CDR1 is MDHEN and CDR2 is SYDVKM. This sample stems from a study of blood T cell repertoires in COVID-19. Across the study: Sites in the United States, Italy and Spain provided acute and convalescent COVID-19 samples.

Repertoires were generated with immunoSEQ multiplex PCR, while TCRdb's copy carries only in-frame clones and drops some. The repertoire includes approximately 250,000 clones, approximately 89% of them detected once, and approximately 2.7% sits in the top ten. The TCR sequence derives from a man aged 40-50 years who had been exposed to COVID-19. The sequenced sample consisted of PBMCs or T cells enriched from blood (not recorded which). The V gene is TRBV28, the J gene TRBJ2-1; 12 bases match TRBD2. CDR3 bases: TGTGCCAGCAGTTTACCAGGGACTAGCGGGTACAATGAGCAGTTCTTC. This codes for CASSLPGTSGYNEQFF.